This TCR beta chain came from a study of cytomegalovirus exposure and HLA in healthy donors. The CDR3 totals 14 residues. V dropped 3 bases and J dropped 4 bases, with 12 bases sitting between them. Germline CDR1 is MNHEY and CDR2 is SMNVEV (reference sequence). TCRdb's table, derived via immunoSEQ multiplex PCR, lists solely in-frame clones and lacks some. The top ten hold 1.4% of the sample, which has 160,000 or so clones, around nine tenths seen once. This chain links TRBV27 with TRBJ2-5; tentatively, D is TRBD1 (5 bases). The source is a woman aged 25 to 39 in good health and CMV-seronegative. The sample consisted of PBMCs. CDR3 bases: TGTGCCAGCAGTTTTGGGTCAGGGTCAGAGACCCAGTACTTC. Its translation: CASSFGSGSETQYF.